This T cell receptor beta chain was recorded in a study of T cells in Graves' hyperthyroidism and ophthalmopathy (dated by TCRdb to the late 2010s). Context from the whole study: Peripheral blood samples were taken at the time of initial diagnosis, prior to any treatment. Whether ophthalmopathy could be predicted prospectively was tested in an independent validation cohort made up of about 20 hyperthyroidism patients plus 17 patients who later progressed to ophthalmopathy. To identify distinguishing TCR V-J signatures, a discovery cohort of 90 to 100 patients was used, comprising 43 with Graves' ophthalmopathy and under 60 with stable Graves' hyperthyroidism. After sampling, hyperthyroidism patients received methimazole starting at 30 mg daily, and ophthalmopathy patients received high-dose intravenous methylprednisolone. The paper describes TCR Vbeta CDR3 sequencing of about 140 peripheral blood samples, made up of some 40 ophthalmopathy patients, 70 to 80 hyperthyroidism patients and roughly 17 progressor patients. The 90 to 100 discovery patients were randomly split 7:3 into training and test sets. In addition, the study compared T-cell repertoires in thyroid tissue and in blood from six Graves' hyperthyroidism patients.

What the study reported, not specific to this receptor: No statistical method was used to fix the sample size in advance, and group allocation was not hidden from the investigators. Most expanded thyroid clonotypes (frequency above 0.001) were also detected in blood, a finding suggesting that blood repertoires may reflect thyroid immune responses. A model built on a 13 V-J signature distinguished ophthalmopathy from stable hyperthyroidism, reaching around 87% sensitivity and under 84% specificity in cross-validation and 80%/75% in testing. In validation, the model predicted progression to ophthalmopathy with 60% to 71% sensitivity and approximately 78% specificity, a median of approximately 6.7 months before onset.

Clipping removes 7 bases from V and 7 bases from J, with 5 as the unmatched junction base count. CDR1 and CDR2, per the germline V gene, are ENHRY and SYGVKD. The CDR3 has 14 amino acids, counting the end cysteine and phenylalanine. The kept DNA is CDR3 alone, 42 bases in frame from the first base. Moderately to severely active disease, a Clinical Activity Score of at least 3, a NOSPECS grade of at least 4, and a duration under 3 months were present in ophthalmopathy patients. Any patient with an uncontrolled infection, another autoimmune disease, pregnancy or lactation was excluded. Diagnoses relied on clinical symptoms, serum thyroxine and TRAb, thyroid ultrasound and orbital computed tomography. Ficoll-Paque density gradient centrifugation was used to isolate PBMCs from approximately 10 ml of fresh peripheral blood. Total RNA was extracted using Trizol reagent, and RNA quality was assessed on an Agilent 2100 Bioanalyzer.

Amplification of TCR beta CDR3 regions was carried out from RNA transcripts. The TCR CDR3 was subjected to a first round of RT-PCR using the HTBI primer set and the Qiagen OneStep RT-PCR kit. Libraries were constructed in a second round of multiplex PCR, after which size selection and purification were carried out. Libraries were sequenced paired-end with 100 bp reads on an Illumina HiSeq2000. As for the authors' bioinformatics: SOAPnuke was used to process the raw data, throwing out any read that contained adapters or uncalled bases, had a mean Phred below 15, or lacked an exact constant-primer or identifier match. High-quality paired reads were merged using COPE v1.2.5, and each unique nucleotide sequence was defined as a clonotype. MiTCR v1.1 was used to align the clonotypes against IMGT TRBV, TRBD and TRBJ reference segments. The analysis was restricted to V-J combinations with a frequency above 0.0001, which together covered over 99% of the repertoires. A TCS score was defined as the ratio of F50 (clonal expansion) to E x V (chaos), with BLOSUM62-based TCRdist applied between CDR3 peptides within each V-J. Welch's t-statistics and random forest reduced around 550 V-J features to 10 to 15, which were used in a naive Bayes classifier (R e1071). Thyroid-blood repertoire similarity was quantified with the Morisita-Horn index. TCRdb reprocessed the public reads (quality trimming at Q25 with fastp, clone calling with MiXCR) and kept in-frame beta chains. Entries that share a CDR3 protein sequence are merged under the most common genes and DNA. The authors' filters were not applied to this entry. This sample comprises about 50,000 distinct CDR3 sequences, approximately 50% of them detected only once. Around 12% of the sample lies in the top ten.

This clonotype is medium-sized (0.01 to 0.1%) in terms of sample share. Its antigen is unknown. Per-base qualities were not stored, and no clone one base away is much larger. The clonotype was recovered from a woman aged 25 to 39 with Graves' ophthalmopathy. Rearrangement joined TRBV10-3 to TRBJ1-6; 9 bases in the junction line up with TRBD1. The material sequenced was blood. The encoded CDR3 is CAINDRGENSPLHF. At the DNA level, the sequence is TGTGCCATCAACGACAGGGGGGAAAATTCACCCCTCCACTTT.